The 18 T cell receptor beta chains listed next were all sequenced from one sample in a study of control samples from healthy donors and cancer patients. Clones were sequenced by immunoSEQ multiplex PCR, and TCRdb holds only the in-frame ones, with some missing. The repertoire has approximately 40,000 clones, about 93% of them found once; the top ten carry roughly 3.5%. Source material: blood. The receptors were sampled from a woman between 45 and 65 years old in good health.

V is TRBV10-3 and J is TRBJ1-6; D perhaps matches TRBD1 (6 bases). CDR3 length: 14 amino acids. The germline CDR1 and CDR2 sequences are ENHRY and SYGVKD. V lost 4 bases, J lost 5 bases, and 9 bases lay in between. The CDR3 loop is CAISGRDNNSPLHF. In nucleotides, the CDR3 is TGTGCCATCAGTGGGAGGGACAATAATTCACCCCTCCACTTT.

The V call is TRBV12-3 or TRBV12-4, the J call TRBJ1-1; D is unresolved. With 2 bases removed from V and 1 base from J, the gap between germline ends came to 5 bases. The CDR3 length is 13 residues. CDR3 loop: CASSLITNTEAFF. In nucleotides, the CDR3 is TGTGCCAGCAGTTTAATTACGAACACTGAAGCTTTCTTT.

The chain has TRBV27 and TRBJ2-2; 8 nucleotides align to TRBD1. V shed 5 bases, J shed 1 base, and the junction held 3 bases outside the gene matches. CDR3 length: 15 amino acids. The germline gives CDR1 MNHEY, CDR2 SMNVEV (reference sequence). The CDR3 coding sequence is TGTGCCAGCAGTCCAGGGGGCAGGAACACCGGGGAGCTGTTTTTT. This gives the protein CASSPGGRNTGELFF.

The CDR3 reads CASAGSAGANVLTF. The CDR3 DNA is TGTGCCAGCGCAGGGTCTGCTGGGGCCAACGTCCTGACTTTC. The V gene is TRBV7-3, the J gene TRBJ2-6; D is perhaps TRBD1 (5 bases). Germline CDR1 SGHTA, CDR2 FQGTGA. V was trimmed by 8 bases and J by 2 bases, leaving 10 bases between them. CDR3 length: 14 residues. The whole variable domain, remainder taken from reference TRBV7-3 and TRBJ2-6, is GAGVSQTPSNKVTEKGKYVELRCDPISGHTALYWYRQSLGQGPEFLIYFQGTGAADDSGLPNDRFFAVRPEGSVSTLKIQRTERGDSAVYLCASAGSAGANVLTFGAGSRLTVL.

This clone was found once. The chain has TRBV2 and TRBJ2-7; D is possibly TRBD1 (6 bases). Germline V CDR1 and CDR2: SNHLY, FYNNEI. Trimming pared 8 bases from V and 2 bases from J, leaving 13 bases between. This CDR3 region has 13 residues. CDR3 sequence reads: CASFRTDTYEQYF. CDR3 nucleotide sequence: TGTGCCAGCTTTAGGACAGACACCTACGAGCAGTACTTC.

The rearrangement uses TRBV5-1 and TRBJ1-1, with D hard to call. V gave up 0 bases and J gave up 4 bases, with 7 bases separating them. The CDR3 contains 13 residues. Germline V gives CDR1 SGHRS, CDR2 YFSETQ. The CDR3 nucleotides read TGCGCCAGCAGCTTGGAAGTGGTCACTGAAGCTTTCTTT. Its protein is CASSLEVVTEAFF.

V is TRBV2 and J is TRBJ2-1, with TRBD2 identical over 10 bases. This CDR3 spans 15 amino acids. Germline loops: CDR1 SNHLY, CDR2 FYNNEI. Losses at the gene ends were 3 bases for V and 9 bases for J; bases not matched to a gene: 8. CDR3 loop: CASSDKRGGGSEQFF. The DNA of the CDR3 is TGTGCCAGCAGTGATAAGCGGGGGGGCGGATCTGAGCAGTTCTTC.

CDR3: CASRRTGEGSYNEQFF. CDR3 nucleotide sequence: TGTGCCAGCAGACGGACAGGTGAAGGGTCCTACAATGAGCAGTTCTTC. The chain has TRBV6-4 and TRBJ2-1; 7 bases match TRBD1. This CDR3 spans 16 amino acids. V gave up 6 bases and J gave up 1 base; unmatched junction bases: 9. CDR1 is MRHNA, CDR2 SNTAGT, per germline.

This sequence joins TRBV28 and TRBJ1-1; D remains unclear. Trimming took off 5 bases at V and 5 bases at J, with 0 bases between the two ends. The CDR3 is made up of 9 amino acids. Germline lookup yields CDR1 MDHEN and CDR2 SYDVKM. CDR3 bases: TGTGCCAGCAGTACTGAAGCTTTCTTT. Translation: CASSTEAFF.

This chain joins TRBV6-5 and TRBJ1-2; tentative D call: TRBD1 (6 bases). Trimming left V 2 bases short and J 4 bases short, with 11 bases between. CDR1 and CDR2 from the germline V gene are MNHEY and SVGAGI. The CDR3 consists of 14 residues. The CDR3 sequence: CASSYGGQPYGYTF. The CDR3, as DNA: TGTGCCAGCAGTTACGGGGGACAACCCTATGGCTACACCTTC.

This chain links TRBV4-3 with TRBJ1-5, with D perhaps matching TRBD1 (6 bases). Trimming took 0 bases from V and 3 from J, leaving 9 bases between them. From germline, CDR1 is LGHNA and CDR2 YSLEER. This CDR3 has 15 residues. CDR3 residues: CASSQDYRANQPQHF. The CDR3 DNA reads TGCGCCAGCAGCCAAGATTACAGGGCCAATCAGCCCCAGCATTTT.

V usage is TRBV6-1 and J usage is TRBJ1-2; TRBD1 matches at 9 bases. This CDR3 is built from 15 residues. V was pared by 3 bases and J by 14 bases, with 16 bases of the junction left unmatched. Germline V gives CDR1 MNHNS, CDR2 SASEGT. CDR3 DNA: TGTGCCAGCAGTGAGCCGCCTAACGGACAGGGGAGAGGTACCTTC. Its protein product is CASSEPPNGQGRGTF.

The chain links TRBV5-4 to TRBJ2-7; 9 bases fit TRBD1. The CDR3 covers 13 residues. V dropped 7 bases and J dropped 2; count of bases not matched to a gene: 4. Germline V gives CDR1 SGHNT, CDR2 YYREEE (reference sequence). Written as DNA, the CDR3 is TGTGCCAGCGCCCGGGACAGGGCCTACGAGCAGTACTTC. Protein sequence: CASARDRAYEQYF.

V gene TRBV4-3 combines with J gene TRBJ2-5; 11 nucleotides line up with TRBD2. This CDR3 has 17 amino acids. J was trimmed by 3 bases and V by 0 bases; bases with no gene match: 6. The germline gives CDR1 LGHNA, CDR2 YSLEER. The CDR3 is CASSQDMASGGKETQYF. CDR3 nucleotides: TGCGCCAGCAGCCAAGATATGGCTAGCGGGGGGAAAGAGACCCAGTACTTC.

This clone appeared a single time. The V gene is TRBV20-1, the J gene TRBJ2-2; D is unresolved. The CDR3 extends over 11 amino acids. Germline V gene data show CDR1 as DFQATT and CDR2 as SNEGSKA (reference sequence). Trimming cost V 1 base and J 5 bases, with 2 bases left between them. CDR3 DNA: TGCAGTGCTAGAGGGACCGGGGAGCTGTTTTTT. Its translation is CSARGTGELFF.

V gene TRBV2 combines with J gene TRBJ1-6, with D perhaps TRBD1 (5 bases). The CDR3 runs to 11 residues. Germline loops: CDR1 SNHLY, CDR2 FYNNEI. Trimming pared 8 bases from V and 9 bases from J, leaving 8 bases between. The CDR3 nucleotides read TGTGCCAGCGGGGGGAGTTCACCCCTCCACTTT. It encodes CASGGSSPLHF.

The rearrangement joins TRBV5-6 to TRBJ2-3; 8 bases agree with TRBD1. This CDR3 spans 15 amino acids. With V trimmed by 2 bases and J by 4 bases, 6 bases remained unmatched. From germline, CDR1 is SGHDT and CDR2 YYEEEE. CDR3 loop: CASSFGQGASDTQYF. The CDR3 DNA follows: TGTGCCAGCAGCTTCGGGCAGGGGGCTTCAGATACGCAGTATTTT.

The J gene is TRBJ1-1, the V gene TRBV11-2; D is perhaps TRBD1 (5 bases). CDR1 is SGHAT and CDR2 is FQNNGV in the germline V gene. CDR3 size: 13 residues. Trimming took 7 bases from V and 0 from J, leaving 9 bases between them. CDR3 DNA sequence: TGTGCCAGCACCTCGACAGTGAACACTGAAGCTTTCTTT. It encodes CASTSTVNTEAFF.